This TCR beta chain was captured in a study of CD8+CD57+ T cells in acquired aplastic anemia. Study overall: Average DNA yield from sorted CD4+ and CD8+ cells was approximately 3 ug.

It was patients with CD8+CD57+ cell expansion by flow cytometry who were chosen for sequencing. The patients all had a severe acquired aplastic anemia diagnosis. Therapy had not been given to patients before blood sampling. This clonotype was observed at least ten times. Its matching antigen is unknown. Whole-study results and caveats: Sharing between patients and controls was observed for over 25 CD8+ CDR3 sequences.

This CDR3 region has 16 residues. V lost 4 bases, J lost 1 base, and 7 bases stayed unmatched. Germline CDR1 reads LNHDA; CDR2 reads SQIVND (reference sequence). Template material for TCR beta VDJ and CDR3 profiling consisted of genomic DNA. TCRdb called the reads again in MiXCR, with one record for every CDR3 protein. The sample has around 290,000 distinct CDR3 sequences; approximately 58% are singletons. The sample comprised sorted CD4+, CD8+, or CD8+CD57+ T cells (not recorded which) from PBMCs. V is TRBV19 and J is TRBJ1-5, with 7 bases matching TRBD1. The TCR was taken from a human donor with aplastic anemia. The CDR3 is CASSTEQGRSNQPQHF. The CDR3 DNA follows: TGTGCCAGTAGTACCGAACAGGGGCGAAGCAATCAGCCCCAGCATTTT.